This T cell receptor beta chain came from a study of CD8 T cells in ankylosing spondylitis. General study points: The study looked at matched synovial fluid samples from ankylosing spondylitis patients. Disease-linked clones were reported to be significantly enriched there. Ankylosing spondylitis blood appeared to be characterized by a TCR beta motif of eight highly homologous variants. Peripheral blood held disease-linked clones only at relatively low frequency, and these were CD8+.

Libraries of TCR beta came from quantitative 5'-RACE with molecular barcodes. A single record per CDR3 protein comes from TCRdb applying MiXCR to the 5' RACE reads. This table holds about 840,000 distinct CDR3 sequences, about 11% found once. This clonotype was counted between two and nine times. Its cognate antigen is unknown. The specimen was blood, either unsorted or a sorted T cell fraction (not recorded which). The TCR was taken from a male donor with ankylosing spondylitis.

CDR3 in amino acids: CSGDGAVYEQYF. The DNA of the CDR3 is TGCAGTGGGGACGGAGCAGTCTACGAGCAGTACTTC. The rearrangement links TRBV20-1 to TRBJ2-7; D tentatively fits TRBD1 or TRBD2 (5 bases each). Germline V gene lookup returns CDR1 DFQATT and CDR2 SNEGSKA (reference sequence). V lost 7 bases to trimming and J lost 3 bases, with 13 bases between them. This CDR3 is built from 12 residues.